This T cell receptor beta chain was documented in a study of monozygotic twins with inflammatory bowel disease. This CDR3 has 22 amino acids. Germline loops: CDR1 MGHDK, CDR2 SYGVNS. With the 5' RACE reads reprocessed, TCRdb shows one record per CDR3 protein and no DNA. With some 450,000 distinct CDR3 sequences in the sample, the ten largest clones hold more than 2%. This TCR came from a human donor with ulcerative colitis or Crohn's disease, or a healthy co-twin of an affected twin (not recorded which). The rearrangement uses TRBV25-1 and TRBJ1-2; there is no DNA to check the TCRdb D call of TRBD1. The sample consisted of blood. CDR3 protein: CASSEWGGQGAQSIQISRGYTF.